In terms of frequency, the clone carrying this T cell receptor (beta chain) is medium-sized. Its antigen is currently unknown. One tube held mixed TRB-A and TRB-B primer pools for touch-down PCR. Each CDR3 protein gets one entry in TCRdb, which reprocessed the multiplex PCR reads and gives no DNA. This sample's table has under 4,000 distinct CDR3 sequences. The data originate from a study of T cell clusters in autoimmune cytopenias. Each sample's input was around 270 ng genomic DNA, some 38,000 genome equivalents. Findings of the study overall: Primary autoimmune cytopenia patients appeared to lack physiological T cell clusters present in healthy donors. Comparing secondary cytopenia with chronic lymphocytic leukemia showed no cluster-lack signature, apparently masked by lymphoma repertoire.

The CDR3 spans 16 residues. Germline V CDR1 and CDR2: SGHKS, YYEKEE (reference sequence). The sequence came from a human donor with an autoimmune cytopenia or autoimmune hepatitis (not recorded which). The chain joins TRBV5-5 to TRBJ1-1; TCRdb calls TRBD1, which cannot be checked without DNA. Sequences were obtained from peripheral blood. This chain's CDR3 is CASTPGVGGVGTEAFF.